This paragraph covers one TCR beta chain sequence. The data belong to a study of blood T cell repertoires in COVID-19. Study background: T cells, B-cell-depleted T cells, or PBMCs supplied cDNA or gDNA.

V was trimmed by 1 base and J by 7 bases, leaving 7 bases between them. The germline gives CDR1 SEHNR, CDR2 FQNEAQ (reference sequence). The CDR3 totals 12 residues. Original analysis: Estimates of nucleated cell counts were drawn from the amplification of reference gene primers. Sequencing used immunoSEQ multiplex PCR; TCRdb keeps in-frame clones, though not all of them. The V and J calls and the clone size are those of that table, but D and trimming were determined from the DNA. The table includes 68,000 or so clones, around nine tenths detected once. The chain uses TRBV7-9 and TRBJ1-1; D gene uncertain. The sequenced sample was peripheral blood. The clonotype originates from a man in his forties or fifties with active COVID-19. The CDR3 nucleotides read TGTGCCAGCAGCTTAGTGCGGGATGAAGCTTTCTTT. As protein: CASSLVRDEAFF.